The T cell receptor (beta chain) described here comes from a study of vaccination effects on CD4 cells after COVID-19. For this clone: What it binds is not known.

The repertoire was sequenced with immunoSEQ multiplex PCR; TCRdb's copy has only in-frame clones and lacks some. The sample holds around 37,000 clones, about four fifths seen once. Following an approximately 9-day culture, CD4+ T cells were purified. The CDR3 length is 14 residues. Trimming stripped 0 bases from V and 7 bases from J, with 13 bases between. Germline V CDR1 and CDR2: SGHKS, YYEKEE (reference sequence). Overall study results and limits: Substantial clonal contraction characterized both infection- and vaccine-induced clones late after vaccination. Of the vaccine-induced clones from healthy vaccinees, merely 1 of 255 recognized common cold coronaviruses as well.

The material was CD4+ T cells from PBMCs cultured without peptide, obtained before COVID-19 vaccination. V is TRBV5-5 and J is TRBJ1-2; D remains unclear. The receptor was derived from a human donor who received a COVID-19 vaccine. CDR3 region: CASSLGGAWGGYTF. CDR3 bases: TGTGCCAGCAGCTTGGGGGGAGCCTGGGGTGGCTACACCTTC.